These 32 T cell receptor beta chains share one sample of origin, sequenced in a study of cytomegalovirus exposure and HLA in healthy donors. Amplification used 60 Vbeta primers and 13 Jbeta primers. Only in-frame clones appear in the TCRdb table, and some are missing; sequencing was by immunoSEQ multiplex PCR. The sample carries fewer than 200,000 clones, about nine tenths recorded once. Input material: PBMCs. The source of these receptors is a boy under 10 years old in good health and CMV-seronegative.

With regard to this clone: A junction boundary mismatches the germline segment, possibly from a read error. J is TRBJ1-1 and V is TRBV2, with TRBD1 as a possible D gene (5 bases). Germline CDR1 SNHLY, CDR2 FYNNEI. The CDR3 is made up of 19 amino acids. CDR3 sequence: CANSEAPYSTTVKESSLFF. CDR3 DNA: TGTGCCAACAGTGAAGCTCCTTATTCGACGACAGTCAAGGAATCCTCGCTTTTCTTT.

The rearrangement links TRBV29-1 to TRBJ1-2; D ambiguous. CDR3 size: 13 residues. The V end lost 6 bases, the J end lost 2 bases, and 13 bases lay between the germline ends. Germline CDR1 SQVTM, CDR2 ANQGSEA. In DNA, the CDR3 is TGCAGCGTCACAGAGACGCTCAACTATGGCTACACCTTC. Protein: CSVTETLNYGYTF.

J is TRBJ2-5 and V is TRBV6-1; 11 bases align to TRBD2. Per the germline V gene, CDR1 is MNHNS and CDR2 is SASEGT. CDR3 length equals 14 residues. J lost 11 bases, V lost 6 bases, and 11 bases had no gene match. CDR3 region: CASRVTSGGGQQYF. The CDR3 coding sequence is TGTGCCAGCAGGGTTACTAGCGGGGGCGGCCAGCAGTACTTC.

The rearrangement joins TRBV28 to TRBJ1-4; possibly TRBD1 for D (5 bases). V lost 1 base to trimming and J lost 7 bases, with 7 bases between them. Germline CDR1 and CDR2: MDHEN and SYDVKM. The CDR3 is made up of 13 amino acids. The DNA of the CDR3 is TGTGCCAGCAGTTTATCAGGGCTTGAAAAACTGTTTTTT. Translating gives CASSLSGLEKLFF.

The chain recombines TRBV4-2 with TRBJ2-7; 9 bases agree with TRBD2. V dropped 0 bases and J dropped 2; count of bases not matched to a gene: 2. This CDR3 is built from 15 residues. Germline CDR1 reads LGHNA; CDR2 reads YNFKEQ. CDR3 in amino acids: CASSQDPSGTYEQYF. CDR3 sequence (DNA): TGTGCCAGCAGCCAAGATCCTAGCGGGACCTACGAGCAGTACTTC.

The gene calls are TRBV7-2 and TRBJ1-1; D may be TRBD1 (5 bases). Germline lookup yields CDR1 SGHTA and CDR2 FQGNSA. The CDR3 extends over 14 amino acids. With 2 bases removed from V and 3 bases from J, the gap between germline ends came to 10 bases. CDR3 in DNA: TGTGCCAGCAGCTTACGGGGGATAGACACTGAAGCTTTCTTT. It translates to CASSLRGIDTEAFF.

The V and J genes are TRBV6-5 and TRBJ1-5, with 7 bases fitting TRBD1. CDR3 length: 14 amino acids. Germline CDR1 and CDR2: MNHEY and SVGAGI. Trimming took 6 bases from V and 2 from J; bases not matched to a gene: 4. Here the CDR3 DNA reads TGTGCCAGCAGGCGCACAGGGGGCAATCAGCCCCAGCATTTT. Translated, it gives CASRRTGGNQPQHF.

This clone was recorded many times. V gene TRBV6-1 combines with J gene TRBJ2-3; 9 bases map to TRBD1. The CDR3 has 16 residues. V dropped 2 bases and J dropped 4; count of bases not matched to a gene: 7. Germline V CDR1 and CDR2: MNHNS, SASEGT. The CDR3 here is CASSELEGQGSDTQYF. The CDR3 DNA follows: TGTGCCAGCAGTGAATTGGAGGGACAGGGATCAGATACGCAGTATTTT.

The rearrangement links TRBV6-1 to TRBJ2-5, with D perhaps TRBD1 (5 bases). V was clipped by 8 bases and J by 3 bases, with 10 bases between them. CDR1 is MNHNS, CDR2 SASEGT, per germline. The CDR3 covers 12 residues. CDR3 residues: CASAREEETQYF. The DNA of the CDR3 is TGTGCCAGCGCCAGGGAAGAAGAGACCCAGTACTTC.

This clone was seen once. This chain links TRBV5-4 with TRBJ1-2, with 8 bases identical to TRBD1. The V gene's germline CDR1 is SGHNT and CDR2 YYREEE (reference sequence). The CDR3 extends over 16 amino acids. The junction had 22 bases not matched to a gene; V was cut back by 4 bases and J by 14 bases. As DNA, the CDR3 is TGTGCCAGCAGCGAGAATCCCCGACAGGGGAGAGTTCTGAGGACCTTC. As protein: CASSENPRQGRVLRTF.

V and J are TRBV6-1 and TRBJ1-1; no definite D call. Germline values: CDR1 MNHNS, CDR2 SASEGT. The CDR3 length is 14 residues. The V gene lost 2 bases and the J gene lost 4 bases, with 11 bases spanning the gap. The CDR3 protein is CASSEPSVVTEAFF. DNA of the CDR3: TGTGCCAGCAGTGAACCCTCGGTGGTCACTGAAGCTTTCTTT.

The chain links TRBV6-5 to TRBJ1-1; D ambiguous. The CDR3 runs 16 residues. Between the trimmed V and J ends, which lost 0 bases and 0 bases, there was a span of 11 bases. Germline lookup yields CDR1 MNHEY and CDR2 SVGAGI. This chain's CDR3 is CASSYSLKQMNTEAFF. The CDR3 coding sequence is TGTGCCAGCAGTTACTCACTTAAACAGATGAACACTGAAGCTTTCTTT.

This rearrangement joins TRBV27 to TRBJ2-7, with D perhaps TRBD2 (5 bases). Trimming took off 5 bases at V and 0 bases at J, with 8 bases between the two ends. This CDR3 comprises 13 residues. In germline, CDR1 is MNHEY, CDR2 SMNVEV (reference sequence). CDR3 sequence (DNA): TGTGCCAGCAGTCGGACTGACTCCTACGAGCAGTACTTC. Translation: CASSRTDSYEQYF.

CDR3 region: CASARDRINYEQYF. In nucleotides, the CDR3 is TGTGCCAGCGCCCGGGACAGGATAAACTACGAGCAGTACTTC. This rearrangement joins TRBV2 to TRBJ2-7, with 8 bases aligning to TRBD1. CDR1 SNHLY and CDR2 FYNNEI come from the germline V gene. With 8 bases clipped from V and 3 bases from J, the junction kept 9 bases outside the gene matches. The CDR3 has 14 amino acids.

This clone was found once. The V gene is TRBV5-1, the J gene TRBJ2-3, with D possibly matching TRBD1 (5 bases). This CDR3 comprises 15 residues. Trimming left V 0 bases short and J 0 bases short, with 8 bases between. CDR1 SGHRS and CDR2 YFSETQ come from the germline V gene. CDR3 amino acids: CASSLDQGSTDTQYF. CDR3 nucleotides: TGCGCCAGCAGCTTGGACCAGGGCAGCACAGATACGCAGTATTTT.

The V and J genes are TRBV10-3 and TRBJ2-1; D is undetermined. V was clipped by 2 bases and J by 9 bases, with 20 bases between them. The CDR3 loop spans 16 amino acids. Per germline, CDR1 ENHRY and CDR2 SYGVKD. DNA of the CDR3: TGTGCCATCAGTGAGAAGCTTTACCGAGATGGTCCTGAGCAGTTCTTC. The encoded protein is CAISEKLYRDGPEQFF.

The CDR3: CSATGGTEAFF. Written as DNA, the CDR3 is TGCAGTGCTACAGGGGGCACTGAAGCTTTCTTT. This rearrangement joins TRBV20-1 to TRBJ1-1, with TRBD1 identical over 7 bases. Germline V gene sequence: CDR1 DFQATT, CDR2 SNEGSKA (reference sequence). V was pared by 4 bases and J by 4 bases, with 0 bases of the junction left unmatched. The CDR3 covers 11 residues.

This chain uses TRBV7-9 with TRBJ2-7, with 11 bases matching TRBD2. J gave up 2 bases and V 0 bases, and 3 bases lay outside the gene matches. The V gene's germline CDR1 is SEHNR and CDR2 FQNEAQ (reference sequence). This CDR3 spans 16 amino acids. The CDR3 loop reads CASSLAGTSGTYEQYF. CDR3 nucleotides: TGTGCCAGCAGCTTAGCCGGGACTAGCGGAACCTACGAGCAGTACTTC.

There are a few counts of this clone. The chain carries TRBV6-5 and TRBJ2-7; 7 nucleotides agree with TRBD1. V was pared by 6 bases and J by 6 bases, with 8 bases of the junction left unmatched. The CDR3 has 13 amino acids. Germline loops: CDR1 MNHEY, CDR2 SVGAGI. The CDR3 loop reads CASRPPGQVEQYF. CDR3 in DNA: TGTGCCAGCAGGCCCCCAGGACAGGTCGAGCAGTACTTC.

The chain uses TRBV2 and TRBJ1-5, with TRBD1 matching over 7 bases. The V segment lost 7 bases and the J segment 0 bases; nucleotides outside the gene matches: 6. CDR3 size: 15 residues. Germline lookup yields CDR1 SNHLY and CDR2 FYNNEI. The CDR3: CASKTGEHSNQPQHF. In DNA form, the CDR3 reads TGTGCCAGCAAAACAGGGGAACATAGCAATCAGCCCCAGCATTTT.

The chain carries TRBV5-1 and TRBJ1-2; 7 nucleotides agree with TRBD1. V dropped 3 bases and J dropped 8; count of bases not matched to a gene: 7. The CDR3 loop spans 13 amino acids. CDR1 is SGHRS and CDR2 is YFSETQ in the germline V gene. CDR3 bases: TGCGCCAGCAGCTCCAAGACAGGGTACGGCTACACCTTC. This encodes CASSSKTGYGYTF. The entire variable domain, with the rest obtained from reference TRBV5-1 and TRBJ1-2, is as follows: KAGVTQTPRYLIKTRGQQVTLSCSPISGHRSVSWYQQTPGQGLQFLFEYFSETQRNKGNFPGRFSGRQFSNSRSEMNVSTLELGDSALYLCASSSKTGYGYTFGSGTRLTVV.

V usage is TRBV5-1 and J usage is TRBJ2-2; D may be TRBD1 (6 bases). The germline V gene has CDR1 SGHRS and CDR2 YFSETQ. V shed 4 bases and J shed 4 bases, with 17 bases lying between them. The CDR3 runs to 16 residues. The CDR3 sequence: CASSRPPTGGTGELFF. For the CDR3, the DNA is TGCGCCAGCAGCCGCCCTCCGACAGGCGGCACCGGGGAGCTGTTTTTT.

The J gene is TRBJ1-2, the V gene TRBV10-3; TRBD1 matches 11 bases. Trimming took 10 bases from V and 6 from J; bases not matched to a gene: 10. The germline gives CDR1 ENHRY, CDR2 SYGVKD. The CDR3 extends over 14 amino acids. CDR3 coding DNA: TGTGCCACCGCGGGACAGGGGGGGAAGGATGGCTACACCTTC. Protein product: CATAGQGGKDGYTF.

The chain recombines TRBV13 with TRBJ1-2; D gene ambiguous. The germline CDR1 and CDR2 sequences are PRHDT and FYEKMQ (reference sequence). The CDR3 sequence is 15 residues long. Trimming left V 1 base short and J 2 bases short, with 11 bases between. The CDR3 loop reads CASSLDPGQNYGYTF. The CDR3 nucleotides read TGTGCCAGCAGCTTAGATCCAGGTCAGAACTATGGCTACACCTTC.

The chain uses TRBV10-3 and TRBJ1-3; 7 bases line up with TRBD1. The CDR3 has 14 residues. Germline-derived CDR1 and CDR2 are ENHRY and SYGVKD. The trim removed 6 bases at V and 7 bases at J, leaving 9 bases unmatched. This CDR3 is CAISQTGNENTIYF. The CDR3 nucleotides are TGTGCCATCAGCCAGACAGGGAATGAGAACACCATATATTTT.

This clone was seen a single time. The V gene is TRBV29-1, the J gene TRBJ2-7; weak D call: TRBD1 (6 bases). The CDR3 totals 13 residues. Germline-derived CDR1 and CDR2 are SQVTM and ANQGSEA. V was cut by 4 bases and J by 4 bases, with 14 bases left in between. The CDR3 sequence: CSVGRRGQYEQYF. CDR3 in DNA: TGCAGCGTTGGCCGCAGGGGACAATACGAGCAGTACTTC.

A single count supports this clone. The chain is built from TRBV19 and TRBJ2-1; 7 bases are shared with TRBD1. Germline trimming cut 4 bases from V and 0 bases from J; bases unmatched to any gene: 3. The CDR3 totals 15 residues. Per germline, CDR1 LNHDA and CDR2 SQIVND (reference sequence). The CDR3 loop is CASSTTGTSYNEQFF. DNA of the CDR3: TGTGCCAGTAGTACGACAGGGACCTCCTACAATGAGCAGTTCTTC. The full variable domain, with the rest looked up from reference TRBV19 and TRBJ2-1, is DGGITQSPKYLFRKEGQNVTLSCEQNLNHDAMYWYRQDPGQGLRLIYYSQIVNDFQKGDIAEGYSVSREKKESFPLTVTSAQKNPTAFYLCASSTTGTSYNEQFFGPGTRLTVL.

V usage is TRBV18 and J usage is TRBJ2-7, with 7 bases aligning to TRBD1. Per germline, CDR1 KGHSH and CDR2 LQKENI. Trimming at V came to 2 bases and at J to 6 bases, leaving 10 bases not matched to a gene. The CDR3 consists of 15 residues. CDR3 sequence reads: CASSPVNTGAPEQYF. CDR3 nucleotide sequence: TGTGCCAGCTCACCAGTGAATACAGGGGCACCCGAGCAGTACTTC.

The chain couples TRBV7-2 to TRBJ2-6; 9 bases map to TRBD2. V lost 2 bases, J lost 2 bases, and 7 bases stayed unmatched. This CDR3 has 18 residues. In germline, CDR1 is SGHTA, CDR2 FQGNSA. CDR3 in amino acids: CASSLSGRSGAGANVLTF. The DNA for the CDR3 is TGTGCCAGCAGCTTAAGCGGGAGGTCAGGGGCTGGGGCCAACGTCCTGACTTTC.

The genes are TRBV9 and TRBJ2-3; D is ambiguous. There are 19 residues in the CDR3. The V gene lost 3 bases and the J gene lost 0 bases, with 23 bases spanning the gap. Germline CDR1 reads SGDLS; CDR2 reads YYNGEE. The CDR3 is CASSGRVADSPSSTDTQYF. The CDR3 DNA reads as TGTGCCAGCAGCGGCAGAGTGGCTGACTCACCCTCTAGCACAGATACGCAGTATTTT.

This chain joins TRBV5-6 and TRBJ2-7; D gene ambiguous. V lost 0 bases to trimming and J lost 4 bases, with 5 bases between them. Germline CDR1 reads SGHDT; CDR2 reads YYEEEE. There are 12 residues in the CDR3. The CDR3: CASSLVGYEQYF. The CDR3 DNA is TGTGCCAGCAGCTTGGTCGGGTACGAGCAGTACTTC.

This clone was recorded only once. V and J are TRBV9 and TRBJ2-3; no clear D gene. Germline CDR1 is SGDLS and CDR2 is YYNGEE. The V end lost 3 bases, the J end lost 0 bases, and 11 bases lay between the germline ends. The CDR3 runs to 15 residues. CDR3 in amino acids: CASSDPRASTDTQYF. CDR3 bases: TGTGCCAGCAGCGACCCTCGAGCAAGCACAGATACGCAGTATTTT.